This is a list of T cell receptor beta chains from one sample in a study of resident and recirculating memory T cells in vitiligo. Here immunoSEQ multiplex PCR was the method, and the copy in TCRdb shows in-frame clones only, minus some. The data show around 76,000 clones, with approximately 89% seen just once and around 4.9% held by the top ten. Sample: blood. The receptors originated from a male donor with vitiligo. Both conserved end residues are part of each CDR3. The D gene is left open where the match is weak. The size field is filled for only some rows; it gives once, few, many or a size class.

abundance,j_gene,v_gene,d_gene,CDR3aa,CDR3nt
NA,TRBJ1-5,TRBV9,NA,CASSESSVGNQPQHF,TGTGCCAGCAGCGAGAGCTCGGTGGGCAATCAGCCCCAGCATTTT
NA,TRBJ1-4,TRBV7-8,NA,CASSPRTDATNEKLFF,TGTGCCAGCAGCCCACGGACAGATGCAACTAATGAAAAACTGTTTTTT
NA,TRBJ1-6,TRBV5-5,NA,CASSLDLGLGSPLHF,TGTGCCAGCAGCTTGGACTTGGGCCTCGGTTCACCCCTCCACTTT
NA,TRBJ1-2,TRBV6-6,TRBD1,CASNKTPGQGNYGYTF,TGTGCCAGCAACAAGACCCCGGGACAGGGGAACTATGGCTACACCTTC
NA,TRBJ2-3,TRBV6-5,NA,CASRQTGLDTQYF,TGTGCCAGCAGGCAAACAGGGTTAGATACGCAGTATTTT
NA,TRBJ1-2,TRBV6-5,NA,CASSYSQTSNYGYTF,TGTGCCAGCAGTTACTCCCAGACTTCTAACTATGGCTACACCTTC
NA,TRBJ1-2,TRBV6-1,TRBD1,CASSEAPLGQGYGYTF,TGTGCCAGCAGTGAAGCCCCGTTGGGACAGGGCTATGGCTACACCTTC
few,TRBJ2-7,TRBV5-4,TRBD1,CASSLVVEGQGHAVEQYF,TGTGCCAGCAGCTTGGTGGTTGAAGGACAGGGGCACGCCGTTGAGCAGTACTTC
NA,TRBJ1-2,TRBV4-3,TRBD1,CASSQDLRTGDYGYTF,TGCGCCAGCAGCCAAGATTTAAGGACAGGGGACTATGGCTACACCTTC
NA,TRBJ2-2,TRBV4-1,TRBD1,CASSQVGDRGGGELFF,TGCGCCAGCAGCCAAGTAGGAGACAGGGGCGGCGGGGAGCTGTTTTTT
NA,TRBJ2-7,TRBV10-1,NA,CASSFRDFAYEQYF,TGCGCCAGCAGTTTCCGGGACTTTGCCTACGAGCAGTACTTC